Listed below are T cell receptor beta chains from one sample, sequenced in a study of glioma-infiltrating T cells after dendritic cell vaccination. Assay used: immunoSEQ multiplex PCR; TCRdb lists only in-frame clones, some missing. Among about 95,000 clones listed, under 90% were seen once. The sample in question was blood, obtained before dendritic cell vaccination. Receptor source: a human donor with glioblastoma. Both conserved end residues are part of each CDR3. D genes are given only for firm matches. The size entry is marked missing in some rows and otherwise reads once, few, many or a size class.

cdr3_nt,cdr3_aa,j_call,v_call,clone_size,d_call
TGTGCCAGTAGTGTGGGACAGGGTGACGGTTCACCCCTCCACTTT,CASSVGQGDGSPLHF,TRBJ1-6,TRBV19,-,TRBD1
TGTGCCAGCAGTGCCGACTACTATAATTCACCCCTCCACTTT,CASSADYYNSPLHF,TRBJ1-6,TRBV25-1,once,-
TGCGCCAGCAGCTTGGGCGCCGGGACTAGCGGGAATGAGCAGTTCTTC,CASSLGAGTSGNEQFF,TRBJ2-1,TRBV5-1,-,TRBD2
TGCAGCGTTGGGGGCGGGAATAGCAATCAGCCCCAGCATTTT,CSVGGGNSNQPQHF,TRBJ1-5,TRBV29-1,once,-
TGTGCCAGTAGTATAGGAGGCAGGGGAGATGAAAAACTGTTTTTT,CASSIGGRGDEKLFF,TRBJ1-4,TRBV19,-,-
TGTGCCAGCAGCCCCAGGGGTTACCAATCCTACGAGCAGTACTTC,CASSPRGYQSYEQYF,TRBJ2-7,TRBV6-5,-,-
TGTGCCAGCAGCTCATACAGGGGTGGGGGCTACACCTTC,CASSSYRGGGYTF,TRBJ1-2,TRBV5-4,-,TRBD1
TGCGCCAGCAGCTTGGGGACAGGGGGTTCGAGTTACGAGCAGTACTTC,CASSLGTGGSSYEQYF,TRBJ2-7,TRBV5-1,-,TRBD1
TGTGCCAGCACCACAGGGAGATATACTGAAGCTTTCTTT,CASTTGRYTEAFF,TRBJ1-1,TRBV6-5,-,-
TGTGCCAGCAGCCAGGGGGCTAGGTCGGAGACCCAGTACTTC,CASSQGARSETQYF,TRBJ2-5,TRBV14,few,-
TGTGCCAGTAGTATATTGGGAGGTGCGGACATTCAGTACTTC,CASSILGGADIQYF,TRBJ2-4,TRBV19,-,-
TGCGCCAGCAGCCAAGATAAGGGACAGGGGACAGATACGCAGTATTTT,CASSQDKGQGTDTQYF,TRBJ2-3,TRBV4-3,-,TRBD1
TGCAGCGTTGAGGGTTGGCTCAAGGAGGGCTCCTACAATGAGCAGTTCTTC,CSVEGWLKEGSYNEQFF,TRBJ2-1,TRBV29-1,-,-
TGTGCCAGCAGCCAAGGCACCCCCTCCTATCTGTTTTTT,CASSQGTPSYLFF,TRBJ1-4,TRBV14,once,-
TGTGCCAGCACCAGGCTCAATCAGCCCCAGCATTTT,CASTRLNQPQHF,TRBJ1-5,TRBV2,-,-